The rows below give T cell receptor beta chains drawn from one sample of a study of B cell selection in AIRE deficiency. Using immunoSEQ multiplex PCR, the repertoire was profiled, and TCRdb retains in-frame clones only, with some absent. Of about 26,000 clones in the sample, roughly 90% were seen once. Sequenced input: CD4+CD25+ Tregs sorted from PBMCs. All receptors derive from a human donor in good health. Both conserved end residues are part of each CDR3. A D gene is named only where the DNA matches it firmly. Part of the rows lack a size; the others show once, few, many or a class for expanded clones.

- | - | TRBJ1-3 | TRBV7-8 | TGTGCCAGCAGCTTACCCCTAGTTGGAAACACCATATATTTT | CASSLPLVGNTIYF
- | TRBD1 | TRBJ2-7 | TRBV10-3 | TGTGCCATCAGTGAGTCGGGCAGGGGGCCCGGACCGGGCTACGAGCAGTACTTC | CAISESGRGPGPGYEQYF
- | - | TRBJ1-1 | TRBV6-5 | TGTGCCAGCAGTCGGACCCCCACTGAAGCTTTCTTT | CASSRTPTEAFF
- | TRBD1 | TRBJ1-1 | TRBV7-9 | TGTGCCAGCAGCCCTGGACAGGGGGTCGGTAGGACTGAAGCTTTCTTT | CASSPGQGVGRTEAFF
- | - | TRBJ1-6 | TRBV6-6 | TGTGCCAGCAAAAGAACAAGGGATAATTCACCCCTCCACTTT | CASKRTRDNSPLHF
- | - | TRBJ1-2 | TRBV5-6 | TGTGCCAGCAGCTTGCAAGAAAACTATGGCTACACCTTC | CASSLQENYGYTF
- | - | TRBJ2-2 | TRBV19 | TGTGCCAGTAGTATCTTCAGTTACACCGGGGAGCTGTTTTTT | CASSIFSYTGELFF
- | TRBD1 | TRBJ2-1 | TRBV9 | TGTGCCAGCAGCGTAGGGGCAGGGGGCTGGTATGAGCAGTTCTTC | CASSVGAGGWYEQFF
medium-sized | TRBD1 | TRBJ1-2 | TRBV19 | TGTGCCAGTAGTATCCCGGGACAGGGCTATGGCTACACCTTC | CASSIPGQGYGYTF
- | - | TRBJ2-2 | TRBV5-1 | TGCGCCAGCAGCTCGAAGTCCGTTACAGGGATGGGGACCGGGGAGCTGTTTTTT | CASSSKSVTGMGTGELFF
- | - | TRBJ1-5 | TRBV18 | TGTGCCAGCTCACCGGACGGGAATAGCAATCAGCCCCAGCATTTT | CASSPDGNSNQPQHF
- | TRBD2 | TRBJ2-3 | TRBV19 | TGTGCCAGTAGGGGACTAGCGACAACAGATACGCAGTATTTT | CASRGLATTDTQYF
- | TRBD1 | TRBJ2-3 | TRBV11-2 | TGTGCCAGCAGCTTAGATGGGACAGGGGCCGATACGCAGTATTTT | CASSLDGTGADTQYF
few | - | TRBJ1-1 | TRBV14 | TGTGCCAGCAGCCCTCTGGGAGTAAACACTGAAGCTTTCTTT | CASSPLGVNTEAFF
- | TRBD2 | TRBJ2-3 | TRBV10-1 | TGCGCCAGCAGTCCGCTAGCGGGGGGCACAGATACGCAGTATTTT | CASSPLAGGTDTQYF
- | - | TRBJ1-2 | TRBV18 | TGTGCCAGCTCACCATCACTCGAGGGCTACACCTTC | CASSPSLEGYTF